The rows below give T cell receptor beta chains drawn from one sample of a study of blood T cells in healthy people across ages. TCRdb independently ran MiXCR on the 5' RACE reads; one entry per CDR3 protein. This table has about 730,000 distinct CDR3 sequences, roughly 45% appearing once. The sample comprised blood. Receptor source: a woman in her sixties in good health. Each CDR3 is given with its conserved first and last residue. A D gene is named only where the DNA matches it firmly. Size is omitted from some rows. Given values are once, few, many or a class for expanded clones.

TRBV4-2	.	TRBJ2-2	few	TGTGCCAGCAGCCAAGATGTAGCGGACACCGGGGAGCTGTTTTTT	CASSQDVADTGELFF
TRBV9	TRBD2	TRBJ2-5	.	TGTGCCAGCAGCGTAATGTCGGGAGGAGGAGAGACCCAGTACTTC	CASSVMSGGGETQYF
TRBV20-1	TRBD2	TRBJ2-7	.	TGCAGTGCTAGAGATCGGGGGGGGAGGTACGAGCAGTACTTC	CSARDRGGRYEQYF
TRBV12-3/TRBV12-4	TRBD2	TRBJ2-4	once	TGTGCCAGCAGTAAGGGGGGACTAGCGGTTTACAATGAGCAGTACTTC	CASSKGGLAVYNEQYF
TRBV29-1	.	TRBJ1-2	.	TGCAGCCTCGACAGCGTCTATGGCTACACCTTC	CSLDSVYGYTF
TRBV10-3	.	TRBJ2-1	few	TGTGCCATCAGCTACACCGGGGCGGGAACCTACAATGAGCAGTTCTTC	CAISYTGAGTYNEQFF
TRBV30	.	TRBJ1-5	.	TGTGCCTGGACGGTCGGACCGAGCAATCAGCCCCAGCATTTT	CAWTVGPSNQPQHF
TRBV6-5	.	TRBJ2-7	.	TGTGCCAGCAGTTACAACACTGGACAGATCTACGAGCAGTACTTC	CASSYNTGQIYEQYF
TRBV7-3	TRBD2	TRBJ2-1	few	TGTGCCAGCAGCTCGATAGCGGGAGGGCTACCTTACAATGAGCAGTTCTTC	CASSSIAGGLPYNEQFF
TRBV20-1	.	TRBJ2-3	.	TGCAGTGCTAGACTACTGGACCCCTCACCCCAAGATACGCAGTATTTT	CSARLLDPSPQDTQYF
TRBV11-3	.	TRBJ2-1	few	TGTGCCAGCAGCTTCGGCGGGTCGGGCGATGAGCAGTTCTTC	CASSFGGSGDEQFF
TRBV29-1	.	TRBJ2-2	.	TGCAGCGTTGGGGAGAAACCGAACACCGGGGAGCTGTTTTTT	CSVGEKPNTGELFF
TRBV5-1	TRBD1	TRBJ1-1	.	TGCGCCAGCAGCTTGGGACAGGGGTTGGTCGCTGAAGCTTTCTTT	CASSLGQGLVAEAFF